The source of this TCR beta chain is a study of control samples from healthy donors and cancer patients. This CDR3 spans 14 amino acids. V was cut by 0 bases and J by 0 bases, with 5 bases left in between. In germline, CDR1 is SGHDN, CDR2 FVKESK. Concerning this clone itself: This specimen includes other DNA sequences encoding the same CDR3.

The repertoire was sequenced with immunoSEQ multiplex PCR; TCRdb's copy has only in-frame clones and lacks some. The sample includes about 79,000 clones, 93% of them seen just once. The sample taken for sequencing was PBMCs. The chain uses TRBV14 and TRBJ1-1; no definite D call. The source is a woman in her thirties or forties with lung cancer. CDR3 in amino acids: CASSQDVMNTEAFF. The DNA of the CDR3 is TGTGCCAGCAGCCAAGACGTAATGAACACTGAAGCTTTCTTT.